One and the same sample provided the 25 T cell receptor beta chains below, sequenced in a study of persistence of HIV-infected CD4 T cells. The antigens these receptors bind are not known. Anti-CD3/anti-CD28 beads served as a nonspecific positive control stimulus. Responding CD4+ T cells were sorted by upregulation of both CD40 ligand and CD69. This was the immunoSEQ version 4 assay in survey mode. The repertoire was sequenced with immunoSEQ multiplex PCR; TCRdb's copy has only in-frame clones and lacks some. The sample carries 30,000 to 45,000 clones, over 80% recorded once. Sequences were derived from CD4+ T cells sorted from PBMCs after approximately 20-hour stimulation, sampled from a patient who received antiretroviral therapy. These receptors came from an adult man with HIV who was CMV-seropositive.

This chain connects TRBV7-9 to TRBJ2-1, with TRBD2 matching 11 bases. This CDR3 comprises 14 residues. Trimming cost V 1 base and J 8 bases; bases outside gene matches: 1. Germline V CDR1 and CDR2: SEHNR, FQNEAQ (reference sequence). Written as DNA, the CDR3 is TGTGCCAGCAGCTTAGGGGGACTAGCGGATGAGCAGTTCTTC. Translated: CASSLGGLADEQFF.

As DNA, the CDR3 is TGCGCCAGCCCCTGGACAGTTTATAGCAATCAGCCCCAGCATTTT. Its translation: CASPWTVYSNQPQHF. This sequence joins TRBV23-1 and TRBJ1-5; possible D gene TRBD1, 6 bases. TRBV23-1 is treated as an ORF (open reading frame) with a function not yet certain. This CDR3 has 15 amino acids. V was cut by 8 bases and J by 0 bases, with 14 bases left in between.

There are a few counts of this clone. The chain has TRBV6-2 or TRBV6-3 and TRBJ2-3; 10 nucleotides line up with TRBD1. Germline lookup yields CDR1 MNHEY and CDR2 SVGEGT. V was clipped by 5 bases and J by 4 bases; unmatched bases: 9. The CDR3 runs 16 residues. The CDR3 DNA sequence: TGTGCCAGCAGTACAAGGGACAGGGGATATGCAGATACGCAGTATTTT. This sequence encodes CASSTRDRGYADTQYF.

V gene TRBV7-8 combines with J gene TRBJ2-2; D possibly corresponds to TRBD2 (6 bases). Trimming took 2 bases from V and 2 from J, leaving 12 bases between them. The germline V gene encodes CDR1 SGHVS and CDR2 FQNEAQ. This CDR3 comprises 16 residues. CDR3 coding DNA: TGTGCCAGCAGCTTAACTCCCGGACTAAACACCGGGGAGCTGTTTTTT. This encodes CASSLTPGLNTGELFF.

The chain carries TRBV2 and TRBJ1-3, with D tentatively TRBD1 (5 bases). Trimming took off 4 bases at V and 4 bases at J, with 17 bases between the two ends. Germline V CDR1 and CDR2: SNHLY, FYNNEI. This CDR3 is built from 16 residues. CDR3: CASSAQRGGRGNTIYF. CDR3 DNA: TGTGCCAGCAGTGCCCAACGGGGGGGAAGAGGAAACACCATATATTTT.

This clone is a singleton in its sample. This chain joins TRBV29-1 and TRBJ2-1; 12 positions agree with TRBD2. Germline lookup yields CDR1 SQVTM and CDR2 ANQGSEA. The CDR3 contains 14 residues. J gave up 5 bases and V 6 bases, and 5 bases lay outside the gene matches. CDR3 coding DNA: TGCAGCGTGGGACTAGCGGGCCTCCACAATGAGCAGTTCTTC. Translated: CSVGLAGLHNEQFF.

This chain connects TRBV2 to TRBJ2-5, with a possible D match to TRBD2 (5 bases). Trimming left V 5 bases short and J 5 bases short, with 12 bases between. Germline V lookup: CDR1 SNHLY, CDR2 FYNNEI. This CDR3 region has 13 residues. The CDR3 sequence is CASSPGSWETQYF. CDR3 coding DNA: TGTGCCAGCAGTCCGGGGTCGTGGGAGACCCAGTACTTC.

This clone has only one observation. The chain couples TRBV13 to TRBJ2-2; the match to TRBD1 covers 8 bases. After removal of 6 bases from V and 5 bases from J, the junction contained 11 bases not matched to a gene. Germline CDR1 is PRHDT and CDR2 is FYEKMQ (reference sequence). The CDR3 length is 16 residues. DNA of the CDR3: TGTGCCAGCAGGAGAGGACAGGGATTGGAAACCGGGGAGCTGTTTTTT. It yields the protein CASRRGQGLETGELFF.

The chain links TRBV6-1 to TRBJ1-1; D is possibly TRBD1 (5 bases). From germline, CDR1 is MNHNS and CDR2 SASEGT. This CDR3 is 14 amino acids long. V gave up 5 bases and J gave up 3 bases, with 13 bases separating them. The CDR3 protein is CASSLRQGHTEAFF. The CDR3 nucleotides are TGTGCCAGCAGTTTACGGCAGGGCCACACTGAAGCTTTCTTT.

The chain couples TRBV19 to TRBJ1-6; TRBD1 might be the D (5 bases). The ends were cut back, 3 bases at V and 7 bases at J, with 13 bases in the middle. Looked up from germline, CDR1 is LNHDA and CDR2 is SQIVND (reference sequence). CDR3 length equals 15 residues. DNA for the CDR3: TGTGCCAGTAGTATTAGAGACAGTGAAAATTCACCCCTCCACTTT. Translation: CASSIRDSENSPLHF. Complete variable domain (other parts from reference TRBV19 and TRBJ1-6): DGGITQSPKYLFRKEGQNVTLSCEQNLNHDAMYWYRQDPGQGLRLIYYSQIVNDFQKGDIAEGYSVSREKKESFPLTVTSAQKNPTAFYLCASSIRDSENSPLHFGNGTRLTVT.

This sequence joins TRBV27 and TRBJ2-5; 13 positions match TRBD2. The junction had 12 bases not matched to a gene; V was cut back by 6 bases and J by 5 bases. This CDR3 has 17 amino acids. Per germline, CDR1 MNHEY and CDR2 SMNVEV (reference sequence). CDR3 nucleotide sequence: TGTGCCAGCAGCCTGGGACTAGCGGGGTCCTCGATTGAGACCCAGTACTTC. Protein product: CASSLGLAGSSIETQYF.

The chain couples TRBV29-1 to TRBJ1-2; 7 bases line up with TRBD1. V lost 7 bases to trimming and J lost 6 bases; unmatched junction nucleotides: 11. The CDR3 loop spans 13 amino acids. Germline values: CDR1 SQVTM, CDR2 ANQGSEA. The CDR3 is CSAVGDRVNGYTF. Here the CDR3 DNA reads TGCAGCGCCGTAGGTGACAGGGTGAATGGCTACACCTTC.

This sequence joins TRBV19 and TRBJ2-7, with a possible D match to TRBD2 (5 bases). Germline lookup yields CDR1 LNHDA and CDR2 SQIVND (reference sequence). The CDR3 contains 14 residues. V lost 4 bases and J 0 bases, leaving 10 bases between the germline ends. The CDR3 nucleotides read TGTGCCAGTAGTAATTTCCGGGGCTCCTACGAGCAGTACTTC. Protein: CASSNFRGSYEQYF. The full variable domain, completed using reference TRBV19 and TRBJ2-7, is DGGITQSPKYLFRKEGQNVTLSCEQNLNHDAMYWYRQDPGQGLRLIYYSQIVNDFQKGDIAEGYSVSREKKESFPLTVTSAQKNPTAFYLCASSNFRGSYEQYFGPGTRLTVT.

CDR3 sequence: CASSEQGLQETQYF. The CDR3 nucleotides are TGTGCCAGCAGTGAACAGGGCCTCCAAGAGACCCAGTACTTC. This chain uses TRBV6-1 with TRBJ2-5; a weak D match, TRBD1 (5 bases). The CDR3 has 14 amino acids. The V gene's germline CDR1 is MNHNS and CDR2 SASEGT. V shed 2 bases and J shed 1 base, with 8 bases lying between them.

In DNA, the CDR3 is TGTGCCAGCAGGCCAGGGAATCAGCCCCAGCATTTT. It yields the protein CASRPGNQPQHF. The rearrangement joins TRBV12-3 or TRBV12-4 to TRBJ1-5, with TRBD1 as a possible D gene (5 bases). This CDR3 has 12 residues. With 6 bases removed from V and 4 bases from J, the gap between germline ends came to 7 bases.

This clone has a handful of counts. V usage is TRBV18 and J usage is TRBJ2-5, with TRBD2 as a possible D gene (5 bases). Trimming removed 2 bases at V and 5 bases at J, with 6 bases between. The CDR3 is 12 residues long. Germline V gene data show CDR1 as KGHSH and CDR2 as LQKENI. The CDR3 region has the DNA TGTGCCAGCTCACCAGGCGGGGAGACCCAGTACTTC. This codes for CASSPGGETQYF.

The gene calls are TRBV29-1 and TRBJ2-7; TRBD1 matches at 11 bases. The J segment lost 4 bases and the V segment lost 6 bases, leaving 8 bases of the junction unmatched. CDR1 and CDR2 (germline): SQVTM, ANQGSEA. The CDR3 has 14 amino acids. The DNA of the CDR3 is TGCAGCGTGGCAAAGGGACAGGGGGGGTACGAGCAGTACTTC. It specifies CSVAKGQGGYEQYF.

This chain links TRBV19 with TRBJ2-4; D remains unclear. The CDR3 loop spans 16 amino acids. The germline V gene encodes CDR1 LNHDA and CDR2 SQIVND (reference sequence). Trimming cost V 2 bases and J 2 bases, with 13 bases left between them. CDR3 sequence (DNA): TGTGCCAGTAGTATAACGGTCGCGACCTCCAAAAACATTCAGTACTTC. As protein: CASSITVATSKNIQYF.

This chain connects TRBV7-2 to TRBJ1-5, with 7 bases aligning to TRBD1. Trimming removed 5 bases from V and 3 bases from J; junction bases left unmatched: 4. The length of the CDR3 is 14 residues. Germline V lookup: CDR1 SGHTA, CDR2 FQGNSA. CDR3 in amino acids: CASSPDRNNQPQHF. Written as DNA, the CDR3 is TGTGCCAGCAGCCCGGACAGGAACAATCAGCCCCAGCATTTT. The full variable domain, its missing parts supplied by reference TRBV7-2 and TRBJ1-5, is GAGVSQSPSNKVTEKGKDVELRCDPISGHTALYWYRQSLGQGLEFLIYFQGNSAPDKSGLPSDRFSAERTGGSVSTLTIQRTQQEDSAVYLCASSPDRNNQPQHFGDGTRLSIL.

The chain joins TRBV29-1 to TRBJ1-1, with D possibly matching TRBD1 (6 bases). Germline lookup yields CDR1 SQVTM and CDR2 ANQGSEA. This CDR3 region has 13 residues. CDR3 residues: CSGWTDTNTEAFF. Written as DNA, the CDR3 is TGCAGTGGCTGGACAGACACGAACACTGAAGCTTTCTTT. Full variable domain (rest looked up from reference TRBV29-1 and TRBJ1-1): SAVISQKPSRDICQRGTSLTIQCQVDSQVTMMFWYRQQPGQSLTLIATANQGSEATYESGFVIDKFPISRPNLTFSTLTVSNMSPEDSSIYLCSGWTDTNTEAFFGQGTRLTVV.

This chain uses TRBV5-1 with TRBJ2-1, with D hard to call. Trimming took 2 bases from V and 4 from J, leaving 13 bases between them. This CDR3 comprises 15 residues. Germline lookup yields CDR1 SGHRS and CDR2 YFSETQ. CDR3 sequence reads: CASSFPQGRYNEQFF. The CDR3 coding sequence is TGCGCCAGCAGCTTCCCCCAAGGACGGTACAATGAGCAGTTCTTC.

The rearrangement links TRBV5-8 to TRBJ1-6; D is undetermined. The CDR3 totals 13 residues. CDR1 SGHTS and CDR2 YDEGEE come from the germline V gene. Trimming pared 2 bases from V and 14 bases from J, leaving 14 bases between. In nucleotides, the CDR3 is TGTGCCAGCAGCTTAGCCGGAATCTCGGCCCTCCACTTT. Its translation: CASSLAGISALHF.

The rearrangement links TRBV15 to TRBJ1-4; D may be TRBD1 (5 bases). The CDR3 is 14 residues long. CDR1 is LNHNV and CDR2 is YYDKDF in the germline V gene (reference sequence). V was shortened by 1 base and J by 5 bases, with 8 bases between the two germline ends. CDR3: CATSRVAGNEKLFF. The CDR3 region has the DNA TGTGCCACCAGCAGAGTTGCAGGGAATGAAAAACTGTTTTTT.

The CDR3 DNA is TGTGCCTGGAGTCCCGGGACAGGGGTTCTGGGCAATCAGCCCCAGCATTTT. This sequence encodes CAWSPGTGVLGNQPQHF. The V call is TRBV30, the J call TRBJ1-5, with 10 bases that match TRBD1. There are 17 residues in the CDR3. The V gene's germline CDR1 is GTSNPN and CDR2 SVGIG (reference sequence). V trimming: 2 bases; J trimming: 2 bases; junction bases outside the gene matches: 9.

As DNA, the CDR3 is TGTGCCAGCAGCCCGGACAGGGGATACCAAGAGACCCAGTACTTC. Its translation: CASSPDRGYQETQYF. The rearrangement uses TRBV7-3 and TRBJ2-5; TRBD1 matches 9 bases. The CDR3 sequence is 15 residues long. The germline V gene has CDR1 SGHTA and CDR2 FQGTGA. Trimming at V came to 5 bases and at J to 0 bases, leaving 4 bases not matched to a gene.